This T cell receptor (beta chain) was documented in a study of shared clonotypes between healthy human individuals. Study outcomes and limitations: Limitation of the genetic and exposure-history diversity represented came from the few donors.

Method: immunoSEQ multiplex PCR; TCRdb's copy keeps in-frame clones and lacks some. The table lists some 2.1 million clones, over 85% of them singletons. Within Nashville, Tennessee resided all donors, each a Caucasian adult. Concerning this clone: As yet, its antigen is unknown.

The CDR3 runs to 13 residues. Trimming stripped 1 base from V and 4 bases from J, with 5 bases between. Germline V gene sequence: CDR1 SNHLY, CDR2 FYNNEI. The sequence came from a young man in good health. Material: naive CD4+ T cells sorted from blood. Subset noted: CD45RA+ positively selected. This chain links TRBV2 with TRBJ2-1; D is undetermined. Written as DNA, the CDR3 is TGTGCCAGCAGTGAAGACCTATACAATGAGCAGTTCTTC. Protein sequence: CASSEDLYNEQFF.